Included here is one T cell receptor beta chain sequence, with context. Its antigen is currently unknown. The sample belongs to a study of identifying expanded T cells in peripheral blood. Study observations and caveats: Clone count variance between roughly 2-week samples rose with total template count.

Generated by immunoSEQ multiplex PCR, the TCRdb table keeps only in-frame clones and is missing some. The table includes more than 75,000 clones, about 90% detected once. Germline V gene data show CDR1 as MRHNA and CDR2 as SNTAGT. The CDR3 has 15 residues. The J segment lost 10 bases and the V segment lost 3 bases, leaving 5 bases of the junction unmatched. The rearrangement links TRBV6-4 to TRBJ2-1; 14 bases line up with TRBD2. Sequencing was performed on blood. This sequence originates from a person aged 18 to 69 in good health. Here the CDR3 reads CASSETSGGAEEQFF. CDR3 DNA: TGTGCCAGCAGTGAGACTAGCGGGGGGGCAGAGGAGCAGTTCTTC.